One sample yielded the 12 T cell receptor beta chains listed below, sequenced in a study of blood T cell repertoires in COVID-19. Sequencing was performed with immunoSEQ multiplex PCR; in TCRdb, only in-frame clones are kept and a portion is missing. The data show around 67,000 clones, with over 70% seen just once and approximately 5.4% held by the top ten. The sample was peripheral blood. These receptor sequences come from a man between 50 and 59 years old with active COVID-19.

A remark on this clone: The junction shows a germline mismatch at one end, possibly a read error. The chain recombines TRBV7-7 with TRBJ2-2, with 8 bases identical to TRBD1. This CDR3 comprises 17 residues. Germline CDR1 is SSHAT and CDR2 is FNYEAQ (reference sequence). The CDR3 is CASSLVPGQANTGELFF. CDR3 bases: TGTGCTAGCAGCCTAGTTCCGGGACAGGCTAACACCGGGGAGCTGTTTTTT.

The genes are TRBV24-1 and TRBJ2-3; 11 bases are a match to TRBD2. The CDR3 extends over 18 amino acids. Germline lookup yields CDR1 KGHDR and CDR2 SFDVKD. With V trimmed by 4 bases and J by 5 bases, 13 bases remained unmatched. The CDR3 DNA reads as TGTGCCACCAGTGACCCGGGACTAGCGGACCACGGAGGAGATACGCAGTATTTT. This sequence encodes CATSDPGLADHGGDTQYF.

The chain combines TRBV6-2 or TRBV6-3 with TRBJ1-1, with D maybe TRBD1 (5 bases). The CDR3 runs to 13 residues. The germline V gene encodes CDR1 MNHEY and CDR2 SVGEGT. Trimming left V 0 bases short and J 11 bases short, with 13 bases between. The CDR3 DNA is TGTGCCAGCAGTTACTCGTACAGGCGAGCGGCTTTCTTT. It encodes CASSYSYRRAAFF.

The rearrangement uses TRBV6-5 and TRBJ1-1; D remains ambiguous. The CDR3 is made up of 13 amino acids. Looked up from germline, CDR1 is MNHEY and CDR2 is SVGAGI. Trimming removed 4 bases at V and 1 base at J, with 7 bases between. CDR3 bases: TGTGCCAGCAGTTCCCCGGGGAACACTGAAGCTTTCTTT. Its protein product is CASSSPGNTEAFF.

The chain is built from TRBV11-2 and TRBJ2-3; D is unresolved. The CDR3 runs 13 residues. Germline loops: CDR1 SGHAT, CDR2 FQNNGV. V lost 3 bases, J lost 3 bases, and 7 bases lay in between. CDR3: CASSLGRTDTQYF. For the CDR3, the DNA is TGTGCCAGCAGCTTGGGCAGGACAGATACGCAGTATTTT.

J is TRBJ2-3 and V is TRBV5-1, with D maybe TRBD1 (5 bases). Trimming took off 4 bases at V and 3 bases at J, with 12 bases between the two ends. The germline V gene encodes CDR1 SGHRS and CDR2 YFSETQ. The CDR3 totals 14 residues. CDR3 bases: TGCGCCAGCAGCGCGTGGCAGGGAACAGATACGCAGTATTTT. Translated: CASSAWQGTDTQYF.

The chain is built from TRBV13 and TRBJ2-3; TRBD2 might be the D (6 bases). The germline V gene has CDR1 PRHDT and CDR2 FYEKMQ (reference sequence). Trimming shortened V by 3 bases and J by 0 bases, and 7 bases separated the two germline ends. The CDR3 extends over 14 amino acids. CDR3 loop: CASSFSGSTDTQYF. The CDR3 bases are TGTGCCAGCAGCTTCAGCGGGAGCACAGATACGCAGTATTTT.

For the CDR3, the DNA is TGTGCCAGCAGCCAAGACGAACTAGCGGGGAACGAGCAGTACTTC. Encoded protein: CASSQDELAGNEQYF. This sequence joins TRBV3-1 (or the pseudogene TRBV3-2) and TRBJ2-7; TRBD2 agrees at 10 bases. The CDR3 loop spans 15 amino acids. V was pared by 0 bases and J by 5 bases, with 4 bases of the junction left unmatched. The germline gives CDR1 LGHDT, CDR2 YNNKEL (reference sequence).

The V gene is TRBV7-3, the J gene TRBJ2-3; 7 bases line up with TRBD2. Per germline, CDR1 SGHTA and CDR2 FQGTGA. Trimming removed 5 bases from V and 1 base from J; junction bases left unmatched: 6. This CDR3 contains 15 residues. In nucleotides, the CDR3 is TGTGCCAGCAGCGAAAGCGGGGATGGCACAGATACGCAGTATTTT. This translates into CASSESGDGTDTQYF.

V gene TRBV10-1 combines with J gene TRBJ2-5, with 11 bases aligning to TRBD2. There are 14 residues in the CDR3. J gave up 5 bases and V 4 bases, and 3 bases lay outside the gene matches. Germline V gene sequence: CDR1 WNHNN, CDR2 SYGVQD (reference sequence). The CDR3: CASSVTSGSETQYF. In DNA, the CDR3 is TGCGCCAGCAGTGTAACTAGCGGGAGTGAGACCCAGTACTTC.

The rearrangement uses TRBV28 and TRBJ1-5; D is possibly TRBD1 (6 bases). Germline values: CDR1 MDHEN, CDR2 SYDVKM. The CDR3 is 15 amino acids. Between the trimmed V and J ends, which lost 7 bases and 7 bases, there was a span of 20 bases. The CDR3 is CASTLKGTNRQPQHF. CDR3 nucleotide sequence: TGTGCCAGCACCCTCAAAGGGACAAACAGACAGCCCCAGCATTTT.

The chain carries TRBV2 and TRBJ2-3; 8 bases line up with TRBD1. Germline-derived CDR1 and CDR2 are SNHLY and FYNNEI. The V segment lost 7 bases and the J segment 2 bases; nucleotides outside the gene matches: 8. The CDR3 is 15 residues long. The DNA of the CDR3 is TGTGCCAGCACCCCCGGGACAGGTAACACAGATACGCAGTATTTT. Its protein product is CASTPGTGNTDTQYF.